This TCR beta chain was captured in a study of B cell selection in AIRE deficiency. Sequencing was performed with immunoSEQ multiplex PCR; in TCRdb, only in-frame clones are kept and a portion is missing. Of tens of thousands of clones in the sample, 97% were seen once. Germline CDR1 reads SGHRS; CDR2 reads YFSETQ. The CDR3 has 17 amino acids. V lost 0 bases, J lost 9 bases, and 22 bases lay in between. The sorted conventional CD4 T cells were gated as CD4+CD127+. Points on this clone: As yet, its antigen is unknown.

Study findings and constraints: Healthy donors alone shared 31.6% of 4,000 or so Treg sequences; patients alone about 10%.

This sequence was found in a human donor with AIRE deficiency. Sequenced sample: conventional CD4+ T cells sorted from PBMCs. The chain combines TRBV5-1 with TRBJ2-1, with D maybe TRBD2 (5 bases). The CDR3 coding sequence is TGCGCCAGCAGCTTGGTCACGGGGAGCCTCCCGTCCGGTGAGCAGTTCTTC. Translated, it gives CASSLVTGSLPSGEQFF. Full variable domain (outside the CDR3, taken from reference TRBV5-1 and TRBJ2-1): KAGVTQTPRYLIKTRGQQVTLSCSPISGHRSVSWYQQTPGQGLQFLFEYFSETQRNKGNFPGRFSGRQFSNSRSEMNVSTLELGDSALYLCASSLVTGSLPSGEQFFGPGTRLTVL.